What follows are 26 T cell receptor beta chains derived from one specimen sequenced in a study of T cell repertoires in cytomegalovirus infection. No antigens are known for them. TCRdb used MiXCR to reprocess the reads, holding one entry per CDR3 protein. The table shows 450,000 to 600,000 distinct CDR3 sequences, with roughly a third occurring only once. Sequenced here: cultured PBMCs, sampled from culture after CMV antigen stimulation. Receptor source: a human donor in good health (CMV status not recorded). Some clones in this sample may be carry-over from other donors' samples.

This clonotype turned up a few times. The chain has TRBV5-6 and TRBJ1-1; D is uncertain. From germline, CDR1 is SGHDT and CDR2 YYEEEE. Trimming took off 2 bases at V and 1 base at J, with 21 bases between the two ends. The CDR3 runs 18 residues. The CDR3 spells CASSFRTNRLLSNTEAFF. CDR3 nucleotides: TGTGCCAGCAGCTTTCGGACCAACCGACTCTTATCGAACACTGAAGCTTTCTTT.

The rearrangement links TRBV19 to TRBJ2-1, with 9 bases fitting TRBD1. The CDR3 is 17 residues long. Germline-derived CDR1 and CDR2 are LNHDA and SQIVND (reference sequence). With 5 bases clipped from V and 4 bases from J, the junction kept 12 bases outside the gene matches. The CDR3: CASSQGTGLPGYNEQFF. The CDR3 DNA reads TGTGCCAGTAGTCAAGGGACAGGGCTGCCCGGGTACAATGAGCAGTTCTTC.

This rearrangement joins TRBV7-9 to TRBJ1-2; D ambiguous. Between the trimmed V and J ends, which lost 5 bases and 2 bases, there was a span of 27 bases. The CDR3 sequence is 19 residues long. Germline V CDR1 and CDR2: SEHNR, FQNEAQ (reference sequence). The CDR3 nucleotides are TGTGCCAGCAGCACACGCTACCTTCTCTCTCCCCCGGGCAACTATGGCTACACCTTC. Translation: CASSTRYLLSPPGNYGYTF.

The rearrangement uses TRBV19 and TRBJ2-1; 13 nucleotides agree with TRBD2. V was pared by 7 bases and J by 9 bases, with 6 bases of the junction left unmatched. In germline, CDR1 is LNHDA, CDR2 SQIVND (reference sequence). This CDR3 has 14 residues. The CDR3 coding sequence is TGTGCCAGTACGGGACTAGCGGGAATAGGTGAGCAGTTCTTC. Translating it yields CASTGLAGIGEQFF.

The CDR3 DNA reads TGTGCCAGCAGCCCTCGGACAGGGGCTCAGACGAGAGATTTCTTT. Amino acids: CASSPRTGAQTRDFF. This chain uses TRBV7-4 with TRBJ1-1; the match to TRBD1 covers 9 bases. V was clipped by 5 bases and J by 13 bases; unmatched bases: 17. The CDR3 has 15 amino acids. The V gene's germline CDR1 is SGHVT and CDR2 SQSDAQ.

The chain recombines TRBV9 with TRBJ2-3; 11 nucleotides agree with TRBD2. Trimming removed 3 bases from V and 5 bases from J; junction bases left unmatched: 2. The germline V gene encodes CDR1 SGDLS and CDR2 YYNGEE. The CDR3 sequence is 14 residues long. The chain's CDR3 is CASSAGTSGDTQYF. The DNA of the CDR3 is TGTGCCAGCAGCGCGGGGACTAGCGGAGATACGCAGTATTTT.

The chain carries TRBV27 and TRBJ2-1; possibly TRBD1 or TRBD2 for D (5 bases each). V lost 0 bases to trimming and J lost 2 bases, with 17 bases between them. The CDR3 is 18 residues long. In germline, CDR1 is MNHEY, CDR2 SMNVEV (reference sequence). The CDR3 nucleotides read TGTGCCAGCAGTTTATCGGACTCAACGCAGGGTGCCTACAATGAGCAGTTCTTC. This gives the protein CASSLSDSTQGAYNEQFF.

The rearrangement links TRBV14 to TRBJ1-1, with 7 positions matching TRBD1. CDR1 is SGHDN, CDR2 FVKESK, per germline. The CDR3 is 20 amino acids. The trim removed 0 bases at V and 0 bases at J, leaving 16 bases unmatched. The CDR3 here is CASSQDRRTGGRSMNTEAFF. CDR3 bases: TGTGCCAGCAGCCAAGATCGAAGGACAGGCGGTCGATCAATGAACACTGAAGCTTTCTTT.

The V gene is TRBV24-1, the J gene TRBJ1-1; D not resolved. V lost 1 base, J lost 7 bases, and 9 bases lay in between. This CDR3 comprises 13 residues. Per germline, CDR1 KGHDR and CDR2 SFDVKD. CDR3 amino acids: CATSDFGSYEAFF. CDR3 nucleotides: TGTGCCACCAGTGATTTTGGCAGCTATGAAGCTTTCTTT.

This clonotype was seen a few times. The chain joins TRBV6-1 to TRBJ2-7; 7 nucleotides match TRBD2. The CDR3 length is 17 residues. With V trimmed by 2 bases and J by 1 base, 11 bases remained unmatched. Per the germline V gene, CDR1 is MNHNS and CDR2 is SASEGT. CDR3 loop: CASSEWARASGSYEQYF. CDR3 nucleotide sequence: TGTGCCAGCAGTGAATGGGCTCGGGCTAGCGGATCCTACGAGCAGTACTTC.

V gene TRBV19 combines with J gene TRBJ2-2; 14 bases agree with TRBD2. Germline V gene data show CDR1 as LNHDA and CDR2 as SQIVND (reference sequence). The CDR3 contains 16 residues. With 6 bases clipped from V and 5 bases from J, the junction kept 5 bases outside the gene matches. This chain's CDR3 is CASRGLAGVGTGELFF. Here the CDR3 DNA reads TGTGCCAGTAGGGGACTAGCGGGAGTAGGTACCGGGGAGCTGTTTTTT.

The chain links TRBV20-1 to TRBJ2-1; 8 nucleotides match TRBD1. CDR1 DFQATT and CDR2 SNEGSKA come from the germline V gene (reference sequence). This CDR3 comprises 13 residues. Trimming took 7 bases from V and 3 from J; bases not matched to a gene: 5. CDR3 in amino acids: CSVTGGIYNEQFF. The CDR3 nucleotides are TGCAGTGTCACAGGGGGTATCTACAATGAGCAGTTCTTC.

The genes are TRBV10-3 and TRBJ2-2, with D perhaps given as TRBD1 or TRBD2 (5 bases each). V was pared by 3 bases and J by 8 bases, with 16 bases between. CDR3 size: 15 residues. Germline CDR1 reads ENHRY; CDR2 reads SYGVKD. As DNA, the CDR3 is TGTGCCATCAGTGAATCGGGACCTCCCCAGGGGGAGCTGTTTTTT. Translated: CAISESGPPQGELFF.

This clonotype was counted a few times. The chain uses TRBV28 and TRBJ2-7; a possible D gene is TRBD1 (5 bases). The ends were cut back, 4 bases at V and 8 bases at J, with 9 bases in the middle. The CDR3 consists of 11 residues. CDR1 and CDR2 (germline): MDHEN, SYDVKM. CDR3 coding DNA: TGTGCCAGCAGTTCGACAGTCCAGCAGTACGTC. As protein: CASSSTVQQYV.

The rearrangement joins TRBV19 to TRBJ1-2, with D uncertain. CDR1 is LNHDA, CDR2 SQIVND, per germline (reference sequence). Trimming stripped 6 bases from V and 4 bases from J, with 18 bases between. The CDR3 sequence is 15 residues long. In DNA, the CDR3 is TGTGCCAGTAGCCAACAACCCGCAGCATCCTATGGCTACACCTTC. Translated: CASSQQPAASYGYTF. Drawing the rest from reference TRBV19 and TRBJ1-2, the complete variable domain is DGGITQSPKYLFRKEGQNVTLSCEQNLNHDAMYWYRQDPGQGLRLIYYSQIVNDFQKGDIAEGYSVSREKKESFPLTVTSAQKNPTAFYLCASSQQPAASYGYTFGSGTRLTVV.

This clonotype was detected a few times. The J gene is TRBJ2-3, the V gene TRBV27; no clear D. The V gene's germline CDR1 is MNHEY and CDR2 SMNVEV (reference sequence). Trimming pared 0 bases from V and 4 bases from J, leaving 17 bases between. The CDR3 sequence is 17 residues long. CDR3 in amino acids: CASSLSMVRPRADTQYF. The CDR3 DNA is TGTGCCAGCAGTTTATCGATGGTTAGGCCCCGGGCAGATACGCAGTATTTT.

This clonotype has only a few counts. V usage is TRBV6-5 and J usage is TRBJ1-1; unclear D gene. The CDR3 loop spans 14 amino acids. Germline V gene lookup returns CDR1 MNHEY and CDR2 SVGAGI. Trimming stripped 2 bases from V and 1 base from J, with 8 bases between. CDR3 nucleotides: TGTGCCAGCAGTTACAAGGCGGGGAACACTGAAGCTTTCTTT. It specifies CASSYKAGNTEAFF.

V and J are TRBV19 and TRBJ2-2; 8 nucleotides match TRBD2. The CDR3 is 15 amino acids. V trimming: 7 bases; J trimming: 7 bases; junction bases outside the gene matches: 11. Per germline, CDR1 LNHDA and CDR2 SQIVND (reference sequence). CDR3: CASTSGRGNNGELFF. The CDR3 bases are TGTGCCAGTACCAGCGGGAGAGGGAATAACGGGGAGCTGTTTTTT.

The rearrangement links TRBV7-3 to TRBJ1-4; D might be TRBD1 (5 bases). Germline CDR1 reads SGHTA; CDR2 reads FQGTGA. Trimming took off 2 bases at V and 8 bases at J, with 9 bases between the two ends. The CDR3 has 13 amino acids. CDR3 DNA sequence: TGTGCCAGCAGCTTATCAACAGGAGAAAAACTGTTTTTT. Translating gives CASSLSTGEKLFF. Looking up the rest from reference TRBV7-3 and TRBJ1-4 gives the full variable domain: GAGVSQTPSNKVTEKGKYVELRCDPISGHTALYWYRQSLGQGPEFLIYFQGTGAADDSGLPNDRFFAVRPEGSVSTLKIQRTERGDSAVYLCASSLSTGEKLFFGSGTQLSVL.

This clonotype was detected ten times or more. V usage is TRBV7-2 and J usage is TRBJ2-2; no clear D gene. Trimming shortened V by 1 base and J by 0 bases, and 9 bases separated the two germline ends. The CDR3 consists of 16 residues. The germline CDR1 and CDR2 sequences are SGHTA and FQGNSA. The chain's CDR3 is CASSLDPRTNTGELFF. CDR3 nucleotides: TGTGCCAGCAGCTTAGATCCAAGAACGAACACCGGGGAGCTGTTTTTT.

This clonotype appeared a few times. This rearrangement joins TRBV10-2 to TRBJ2-7; 10 nucleotides line up with TRBD2. The CDR3 extends over 14 amino acids. CDR1 and CDR2 (germline): WSHSY, SAAADI. Trimming took 4 bases from V and 6 from J; bases not matched to a gene: 6. CDR3 coding DNA: TGCGCCAGCAGTGCGAGCGGGAGGGCGGGCGAGCAGTACGTC. It is translated as CASSASGRAGEQYV.

This clonotype has a handful of counts. The rearrangement links TRBV6-1 to TRBJ1-5; D is unresolved. The CDR3 spans 12 residues. V dropped 3 bases and J dropped 8 bases, with 8 bases sitting between them. Germline V gene sequence: CDR1 MNHNS, CDR2 SASEGT. The CDR3 nucleotides read TGTGCCAGCAGTGATGTTCCGAAGCCCCAGCATTTT. The encoded protein is CASSDVPKPQHF.

This clonotype was picked up a small number of times. The CDR3 DNA is TGTGCCAGTAGTATCTGGGATCCGAGCTCCTACAATGAGCAGTTCTTC. Encoded protein: CASSIWDPSSYNEQFF. The rearrangement uses TRBV19 and TRBJ2-1, with D uncertain. CDR3 length: 16 residues. V dropped 3 bases and J dropped 0 bases, with 12 bases sitting between them. Germline CDR1 and CDR2: LNHDA and SQIVND (reference sequence).

This clonotype was detected a few times. This chain connects TRBV20-1 to TRBJ2-1, with 7 bases identical to TRBD2. The germline V gene encodes CDR1 DFQATT and CDR2 SNEGSKA (reference sequence). The CDR3 consists of 15 residues. V shed 3 bases, J shed 2 bases, and the junction held 7 bases outside the gene matches. CDR3 loop: CSARPGLSPYNEQFF. The CDR3 bases are TGCAGTGCTAGGCCGGGACTATCACCCTACAATGAGCAGTTCTTC.

This clonotype was seen a handful of times. The chain carries TRBV11-2 and TRBJ2-1; TRBD1 matches at 7 bases. The CDR3 contains 15 residues. The germline gives CDR1 SGHAT, CDR2 FQNNGV. Unmatched junction bases numbered 10, after V lost 8 bases and J lost 3 bases. CDR3 nucleotide sequence: TGTGCCAGCGGCAAGACAGGGTCCCTCTACAATGAGCAGTTCTTC. Residues: CASGKTGSLYNEQFF.

The gene calls are TRBV4-1 and TRBJ1-4; D perhaps matches TRBD1 (6 bases). This CDR3 has 13 amino acids. Germline assignment: CDR1 MGHRA and CDR2 YSYEKL. Trimming pared 2 bases from V and 8 bases from J, leaving 9 bases between. CDR3 residues: CASSQLTGEKLFF. The CDR3 DNA reads TGCGCCAGCAGCCAACTTACAGGGGAAAAACTGTTTTTT.